This is a list of T cell receptor beta chains from one sample in a study of human T cells and chemical hapten exposure. TCRdb re-called the RACE reads through MiXCR, storing one row per CDR3 protein. The sample consists of around 120,000 distinct CDR3 sequences, roughly 13% of them appearing once. The input for sequencing was whole blood, taken in connection with sensitization to the hapten diphenylcyclopropenone (DPC). The receptors here all came from a young woman with alopecia areata. Some clones in this sample may be carry-over from other donors' samples. Each CDR3 is given with its conserved first and last residue. The D gene is left open where the match is weak. Clone size is stated in some rows and not others, as once, few, many or a class when expanded.

clone size	J gene	D gene	V gene	CDR3 DNA	CDR3 protein
few	TRBJ1-5	NA	TRBV4-3	TGCGCCAGCAGCCAAGATCTGGAAATCAATCAGCCCCAGCATTTT	CASSQDLEINQPQHF
NA	TRBJ2-1	TRBD2	TRBV27	TGTGCCAGCATCTCGAGCGGGGCGTATGAGCAGTTCTTC	CASISSGAYEQFF
few	TRBJ2-3	NA	TRBV5-1	TGCGCCAGCAGCTTCGGGACACCCCCGGATACGCAGTATTTT	CASSFGTPPDTQYF
few	TRBJ1-1	TRBD1	TRBV6-5	TGTGCCAGCAGCGTGGACAGGGGAATGAACACTGAAGCTTTCTTT	CASSVDRGMNTEAFF
once	TRBJ1-2	NA	TRBV20-1	TGCACCCTGGCAGTGCTCTATAACTACACCTTC	CTLAVLYNYTF
many	TRBJ1-2	NA	TRBV15	TGTGCCACCAGCAGAGACCCAGCCTATGGCTACACCTTC	CATSRDPAYGYTF
NA	TRBJ2-1	TRBD2	TRBV11-2	TGTGCCAGCAGCTTAAGCGGGGGGCGAGAGAATGAGCAGTTCTTC	CASSLSGGRENEQFF
many	TRBJ2-5	TRBD2	TRBV5-4	TGTGCCAGCAGCCCCGGTCTTGCTAGCGGGGGAGTCCAAGAGACCCAGTACTTC	CASSPGLASGGVQETQYF
NA	TRBJ1-6	NA	TRBV30	TGTGCCTGGAGTATCGGTAGGGAAGAGTCACCCCTCCACTTT	CAWSIGREESPLHF
many	TRBJ2-1	TRBD1	TRBV6-2/TRBV6-3	TGTGCCATCTCGGGACAGGGGTACAATGAGCAGTTCTTC	CAISGQGYNEQFF
few	TRBJ2-1	TRBD2	TRBV5-5	TGTGCCAGCAGCCTGACTAGCGGGACCACCAGGGGGCAGTTCTTC	CASSLTSGTTRGQFF
NA	TRBJ2-7	NA	TRBV28	TGTGCCAGCAGTTCCTCCACCCAGTTCTACTTC	CASSSSTQFYF
NA	TRBJ2-1	NA	TRBV7-2	TGTGCCAGCAGCGGGCAGGGGGGCTACAATGAGCAGTTCTTC	CASSGQGGYNEQFF
NA	TRBJ1-6	TRBD1	TRBV12-3/TRBV12-4	TGTGCCAGCAGTCCCGGGACAGCTTATAATTCACCCCTCCACTTT	CASSPGTAYNSPLHF
NA	TRBJ2-1	NA	TRBV6-1	TGTGCCAGCAGGACCTCCGGAACTTTTTACAATGAGCAGTTCTTC	CASRTSGTFYNEQFF
many	TRBJ2-5	NA	TRBV29-1	TGCAGCGTCAGGGAGGAGACCCAGTACTTC	CSVREETQYF
few	TRBJ1-1	NA	TRBV29-1	TGCAGCGTTGATGGAGGACACGGGAACACTGAAGCTTTCTTT	CSVDGGHGNTEAFF
many	TRBJ2-7	NA	TRBV7-6	TGTGCCAGCAGCTTAATTCTAGACTCCTACGAGCAGTACTTC	CASSLILDSYEQYF
many	TRBJ1-4	NA	TRBV2	TGTGCCAGCACACGACGGCCAACTAATGAAAAACTGTTTTTT	CASTRRPTNEKLFF
few	TRBJ2-5	NA	TRBV3-1	TGTGCCAGCAGCCAAGTGCGTAGCGGAGTCGGGGAGACCCAGTACTTC	CASSQVRSGVGETQYF
many	TRBJ1-5	NA	TRBV15	TGTGCCACCAGCAGAGATCGGGGGTTAGGTCAGCCCCAGCATTTT	CATSRDRGLGQPQHF
NA	TRBJ2-1	NA	TRBV20-1	TGCAGTGCCCCATTACTGGTCGATGAGCAGTTCTTC	CSAPLLVDEQFF
few	TRBJ2-3	TRBD2	TRBV6-6	TGTGCCAGCAGTTACTCAGGGACTAGCGCAGATACGCAGTATTTT	CASSYSGTSADTQYF
few	TRBJ1-5	NA	TRBV6-5	TGTGCCAGCAGTTTTGACAGTAGCAATCAGCCCCAGCATTTT	CASSFDSSNQPQHF
NA	TRBJ2-7	NA	TRBV6-5	TGTGCCAGCCAAAGGACAAATCACGACGAGCAGTACTTC	CASQRTNHDEQYF